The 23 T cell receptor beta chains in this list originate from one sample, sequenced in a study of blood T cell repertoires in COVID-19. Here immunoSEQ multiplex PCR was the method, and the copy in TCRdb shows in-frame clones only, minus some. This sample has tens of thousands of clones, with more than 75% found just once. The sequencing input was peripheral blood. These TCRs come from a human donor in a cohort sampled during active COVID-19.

In DNA form, the CDR3 reads TGTGCCAGCAGCTTAGACGGGGGGGTCATGGCTTTCTTT. This encodes CASSLDGGVMAFF. The V call is TRBV5-4, the J call TRBJ1-1; D may be TRBD1 (5 bases). Germline values: CDR1 SGHNT, CDR2 YYREEE (reference sequence). Trimming took 2 bases from V and 11 from J, leaving 16 bases between them. The CDR3 length is 13 residues.

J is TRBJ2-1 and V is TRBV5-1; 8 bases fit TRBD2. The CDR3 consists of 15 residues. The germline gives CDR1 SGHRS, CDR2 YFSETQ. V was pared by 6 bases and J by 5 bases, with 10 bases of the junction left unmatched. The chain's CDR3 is CASKTRTSSHNEQFF. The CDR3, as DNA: TGCGCCAGCAAAACTCGGACTAGCAGCCACAATGAGCAGTTCTTC.

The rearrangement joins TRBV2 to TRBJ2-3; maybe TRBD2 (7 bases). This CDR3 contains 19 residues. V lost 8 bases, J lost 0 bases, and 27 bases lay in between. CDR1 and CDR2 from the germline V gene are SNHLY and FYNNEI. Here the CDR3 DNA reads TGTGCCAGCTACAGCTTAAGGGGGGGGCATGATCGTAGCACAGATACGCAGTATTTT. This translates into CASYSLRGGHDRSTDTQYF.

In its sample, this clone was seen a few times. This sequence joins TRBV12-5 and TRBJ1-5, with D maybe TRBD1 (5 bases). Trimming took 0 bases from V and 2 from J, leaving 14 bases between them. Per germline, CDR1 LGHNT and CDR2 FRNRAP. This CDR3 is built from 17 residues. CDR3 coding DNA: TGTGCTAGTGGTTTGGTACGTGGGGGGATGGGCAATCAGCCCCAGCATTTT. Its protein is CASGLVRGGMGNQPQHF.

This CDR3 is CASSPITRVEDSANYGYTF. DNA for the CDR3: TGTGCCAGCTCACCAATTACACGGGTAGAGGATTCAGCTAACTATGGCTACACCTTC. J is TRBJ1-2 and V is TRBV18; D gene ambiguous. Trimming cost V 2 bases and J 0 bases, with 22 bases left between them. Germline values: CDR1 KGHSH, CDR2 LQKENI. CDR3 length equals 19 residues.

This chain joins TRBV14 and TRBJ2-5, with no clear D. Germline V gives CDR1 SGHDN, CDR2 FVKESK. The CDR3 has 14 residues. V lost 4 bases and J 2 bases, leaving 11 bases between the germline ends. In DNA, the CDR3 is TGTGCCAGCAGCCGAAACGGTTTACAAGAGACCCAGTACTTC. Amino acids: CASSRNGLQETQYF.

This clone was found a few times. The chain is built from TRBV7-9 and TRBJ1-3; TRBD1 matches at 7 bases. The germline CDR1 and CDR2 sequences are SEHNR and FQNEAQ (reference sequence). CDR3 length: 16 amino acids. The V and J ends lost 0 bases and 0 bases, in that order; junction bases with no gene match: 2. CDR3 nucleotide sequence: TGTGCCAGCAGCTTAGCTGGACAGGCCTCTGGAAACACCATATATTTT. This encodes CASSLAGQASGNTIYF. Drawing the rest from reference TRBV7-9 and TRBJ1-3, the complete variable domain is DTGVSQNPRHKITKRGQNVTFRCDPISEHNRLYWYRQTLGQGPEFLTYFQNEAQLEKSRLLSDRFSAERPKGSFSTLEIQRTEQGDSAMYLCASSLAGQASGNTIYFGEGSWLTVV.

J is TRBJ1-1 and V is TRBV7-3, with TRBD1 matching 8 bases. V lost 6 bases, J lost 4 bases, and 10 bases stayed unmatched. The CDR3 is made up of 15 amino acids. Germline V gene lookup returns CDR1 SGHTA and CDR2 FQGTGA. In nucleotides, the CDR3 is TGTGCCAGCAGTCAATCAGGGGGCTCGGGCACTGAAGCTTTCTTT. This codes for CASSQSGGSGTEAFF. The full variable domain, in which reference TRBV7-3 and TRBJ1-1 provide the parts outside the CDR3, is GAGVSQTPSNKVTEKGKYVELRCDPISGHTALYWYRQSLGQGPEFLIYFQGTGAADDSGLPNDRFFAVRPEGSVSTLKIQRTERGDSAVYLCASSQSGGSGTEAFFGQGTRLTVV.

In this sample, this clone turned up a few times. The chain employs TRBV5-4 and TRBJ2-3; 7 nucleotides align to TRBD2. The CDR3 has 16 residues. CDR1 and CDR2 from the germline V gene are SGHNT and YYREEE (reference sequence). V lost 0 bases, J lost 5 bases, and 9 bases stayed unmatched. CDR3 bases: TGTGCCAGCAGCTTGGGGTCGGGGGGAGGTAAAGATACGCAGTATTTT. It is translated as CASSLGSGGGKDTQYF.

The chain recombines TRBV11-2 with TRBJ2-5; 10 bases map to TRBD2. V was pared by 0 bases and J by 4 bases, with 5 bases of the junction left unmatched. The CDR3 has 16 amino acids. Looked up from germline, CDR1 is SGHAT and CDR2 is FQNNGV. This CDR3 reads CASSLDRSGGIETQYF. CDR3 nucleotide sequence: TGTGCCAGCAGCTTAGATCGTAGCGGGGGGATAGAGACCCAGTACTTC.

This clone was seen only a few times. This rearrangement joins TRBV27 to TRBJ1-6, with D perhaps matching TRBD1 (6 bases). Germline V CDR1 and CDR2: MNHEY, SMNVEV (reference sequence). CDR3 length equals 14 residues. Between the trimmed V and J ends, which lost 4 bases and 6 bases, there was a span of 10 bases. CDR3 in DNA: TGTGCCAGCAGTTCTCTGGGGGCTAATTCACCCCTCCACTTT. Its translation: CASSSLGANSPLHF.

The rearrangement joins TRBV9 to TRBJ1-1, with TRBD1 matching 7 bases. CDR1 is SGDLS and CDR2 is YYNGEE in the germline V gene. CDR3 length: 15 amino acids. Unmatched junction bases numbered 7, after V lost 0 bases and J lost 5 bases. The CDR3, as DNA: TGTGCCAGCAGCGTAGATCCAGGGGGTGTTACTGAAGCTTTCTTT. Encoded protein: CASSVDPGGVTEAFF.

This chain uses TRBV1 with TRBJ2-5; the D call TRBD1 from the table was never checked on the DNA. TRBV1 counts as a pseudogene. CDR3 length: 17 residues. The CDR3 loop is CTSSQDLSQVLVRTQYF. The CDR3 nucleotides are TGCACCAGCAGCCAAGATCTGTCACAGGTCCTAGTCCGGACCCAGTACTTC.

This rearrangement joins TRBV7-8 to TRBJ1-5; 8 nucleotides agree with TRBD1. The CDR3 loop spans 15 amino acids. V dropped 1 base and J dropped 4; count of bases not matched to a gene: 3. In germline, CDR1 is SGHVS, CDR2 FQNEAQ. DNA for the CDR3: TGTGCCAGCAGCTTAGTTACAGGGGGGAATCAGCCCCAGCATTTT. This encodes CASSLVTGGNQPQHF. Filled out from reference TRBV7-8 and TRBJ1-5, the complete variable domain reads GAGVSQSPRYKVAKRGQDVALRCDPISGHVSLFWYQQALGQGPEFLTYFQNEAQLDKSGLPSDRFFAERPEGSVSTLKIQRTQQEDSAVYLCASSLVTGGNQPQHFGDGTRLSIL.

For the CDR3, the DNA is TGTGCCAGCAAGGGACAGCGAGCAACTAATGAAAAACTGTTTTTT. Its protein product is CASKGQRATNEKLFF. This sequence joins TRBV2 and TRBJ1-4; the match to TRBD1 covers 7 bases. V gave up 7 bases and J gave up 0 bases; unmatched junction bases: 5. The CDR3 length is 15 residues. Germline CDR1 reads SNHLY; CDR2 reads FYNNEI.

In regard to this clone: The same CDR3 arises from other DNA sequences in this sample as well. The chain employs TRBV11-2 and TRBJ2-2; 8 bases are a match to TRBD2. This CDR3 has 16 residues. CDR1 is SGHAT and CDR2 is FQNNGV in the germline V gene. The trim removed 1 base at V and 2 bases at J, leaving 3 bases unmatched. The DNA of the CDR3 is TGTGCCAGCAGCTTAGTTCGGGGGGGCAACACCGGGGAGCTGTTTTTT. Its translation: CASSLVRGGNTGELFF.

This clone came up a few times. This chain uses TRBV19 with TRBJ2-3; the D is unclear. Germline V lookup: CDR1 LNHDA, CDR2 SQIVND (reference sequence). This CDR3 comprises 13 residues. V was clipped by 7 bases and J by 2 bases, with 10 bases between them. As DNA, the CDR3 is TGTGCCAGTAATAACGGAGCCACAGATACGCAGTATTTT. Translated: CASNNGATDTQYF.

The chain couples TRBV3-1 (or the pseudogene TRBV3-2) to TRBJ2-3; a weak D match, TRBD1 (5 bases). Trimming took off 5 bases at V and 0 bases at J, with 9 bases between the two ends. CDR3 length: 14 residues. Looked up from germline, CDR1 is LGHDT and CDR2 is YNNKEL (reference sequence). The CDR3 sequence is CASSTRQSTDTQYF. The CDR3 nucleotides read TGTGCCAGCAGCACCCGACAGAGCACAGATACGCAGTATTTT.

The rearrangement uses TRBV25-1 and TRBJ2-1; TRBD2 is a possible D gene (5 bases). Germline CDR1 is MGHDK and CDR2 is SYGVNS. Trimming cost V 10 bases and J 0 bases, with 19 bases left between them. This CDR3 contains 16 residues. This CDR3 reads CATPKPQRFSYNEQFF. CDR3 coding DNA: TGTGCCACCCCGAAACCCCAGCGGTTCTCCTACAATGAGCAGTTCTTC.

The CDR3 protein is CASSSWTGGREQYF. In nucleotides, the CDR3 is TGTGCCAGCAGCTCTTGGACAGGGGGGCGCGAGCAGTACTTC. V and J are TRBV5-4 and TRBJ2-7; TRBD1 agrees at 10 bases. The CDR3 is 14 amino acids. Germline CDR1 reads SGHNT; CDR2 reads YYREEE (reference sequence). V dropped 3 bases and J dropped 6; count of bases not matched to a gene: 6.

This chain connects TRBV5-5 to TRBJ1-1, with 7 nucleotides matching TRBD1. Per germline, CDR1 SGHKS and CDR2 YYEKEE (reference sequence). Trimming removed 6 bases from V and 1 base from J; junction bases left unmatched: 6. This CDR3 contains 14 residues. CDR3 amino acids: CASNAGTANTEAFF. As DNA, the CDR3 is TGTGCCAGCAACGCCGGGACAGCGAACACTGAAGCTTTCTTT.

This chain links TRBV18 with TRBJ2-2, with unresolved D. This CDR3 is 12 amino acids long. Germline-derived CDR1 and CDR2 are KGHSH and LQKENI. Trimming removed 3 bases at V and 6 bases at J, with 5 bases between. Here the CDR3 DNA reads TGTGCCAGCTCACCGAGTGCCGGGGAGCTGTTTTTT. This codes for CASSPSAGELFF.

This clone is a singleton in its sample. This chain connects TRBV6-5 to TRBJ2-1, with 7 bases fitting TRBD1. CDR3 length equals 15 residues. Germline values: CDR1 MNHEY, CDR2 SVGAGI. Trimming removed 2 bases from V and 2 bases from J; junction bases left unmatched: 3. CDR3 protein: CASSYVDRTYNEQFF. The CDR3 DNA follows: TGTGCCAGCAGTTACGTGGACAGGACCTACAATGAGCAGTTCTTC.